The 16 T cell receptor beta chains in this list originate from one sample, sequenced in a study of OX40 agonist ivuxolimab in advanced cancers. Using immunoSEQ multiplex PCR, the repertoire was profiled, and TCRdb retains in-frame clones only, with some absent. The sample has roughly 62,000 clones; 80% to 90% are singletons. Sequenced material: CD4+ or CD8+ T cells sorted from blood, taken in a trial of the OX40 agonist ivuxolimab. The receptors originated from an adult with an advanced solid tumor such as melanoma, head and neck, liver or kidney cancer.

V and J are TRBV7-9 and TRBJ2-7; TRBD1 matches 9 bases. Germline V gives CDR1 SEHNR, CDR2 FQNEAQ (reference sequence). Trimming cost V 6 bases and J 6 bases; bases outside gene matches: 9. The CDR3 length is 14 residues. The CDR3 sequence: CASRFGTGSGEQYF. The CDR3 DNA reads TGTGCCAGCAGATTCGGGACAGGGTCGGGCGAGCAGTACTTC.

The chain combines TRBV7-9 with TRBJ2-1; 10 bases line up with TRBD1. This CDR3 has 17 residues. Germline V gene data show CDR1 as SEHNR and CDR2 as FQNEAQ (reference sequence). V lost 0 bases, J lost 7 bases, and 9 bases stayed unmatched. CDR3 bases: TGTGCCAGCAGCTTAGCGATTGGACAGGGGGTCAGGAATGAGCAGTTCTTC. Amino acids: CASSLAIGQGVRNEQFF.

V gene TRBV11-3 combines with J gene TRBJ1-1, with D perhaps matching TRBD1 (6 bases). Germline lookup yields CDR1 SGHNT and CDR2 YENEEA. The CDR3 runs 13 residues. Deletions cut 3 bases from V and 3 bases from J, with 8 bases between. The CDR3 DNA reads TGTGCCAGCAGCTTGTACAGGGACACTGAAGCTTTCTTT. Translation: CASSLYRDTEAFF.

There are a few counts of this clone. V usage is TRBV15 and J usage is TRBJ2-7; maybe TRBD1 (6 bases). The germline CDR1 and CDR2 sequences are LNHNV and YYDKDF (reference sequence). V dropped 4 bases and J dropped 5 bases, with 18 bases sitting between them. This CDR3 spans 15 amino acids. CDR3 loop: CATSKWGQGSNEQYF. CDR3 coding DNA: TGTGCCACCAGCAAGTGGGGGCAGGGTTCGAACGAGCAGTACTTC.

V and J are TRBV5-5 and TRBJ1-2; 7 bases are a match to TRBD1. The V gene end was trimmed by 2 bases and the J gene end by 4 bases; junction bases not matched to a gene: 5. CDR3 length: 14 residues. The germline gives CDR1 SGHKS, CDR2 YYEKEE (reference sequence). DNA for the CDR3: TGTGCCAGCAGCTTTTCTACAGGGGCCTATGGCTACACCTTC. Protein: CASSFSTGAYGYTF. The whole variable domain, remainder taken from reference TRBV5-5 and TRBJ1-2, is DAGVTQSPTHLIKTRGQQVTLRCSPISGHKSVSWYQQVLGQGPQFIFQYYEKEERGRGNFPDRFSARQFPNYSSELNVNALLLGDSALYLCASSFSTGAYGYTFGSGTRLTVV.

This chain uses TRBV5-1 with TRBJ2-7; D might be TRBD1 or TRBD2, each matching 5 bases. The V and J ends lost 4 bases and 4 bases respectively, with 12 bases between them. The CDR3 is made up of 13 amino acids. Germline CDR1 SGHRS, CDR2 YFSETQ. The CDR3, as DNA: TGCGCCAGCAGCCGGGGCAGGGATTACGAGCAGTACTTC. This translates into CASSRGRDYEQYF.

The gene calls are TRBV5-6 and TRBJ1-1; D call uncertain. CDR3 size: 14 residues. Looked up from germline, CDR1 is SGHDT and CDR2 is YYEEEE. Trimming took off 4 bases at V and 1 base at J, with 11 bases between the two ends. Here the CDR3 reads CASSRLNGNTEAFF. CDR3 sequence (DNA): TGTGCCAGCAGCCGCCTGAATGGGAACACTGAAGCTTTCTTT.

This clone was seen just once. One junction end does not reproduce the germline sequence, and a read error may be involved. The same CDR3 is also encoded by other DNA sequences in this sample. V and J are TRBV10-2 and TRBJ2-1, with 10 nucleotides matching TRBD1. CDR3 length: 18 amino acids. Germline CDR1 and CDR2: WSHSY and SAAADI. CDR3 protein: CASTRDRGGSSSYNEQFF. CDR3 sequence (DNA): TGCGCTAGCACTCGGGACAGGGGCGGTTCAAGCTCCTACAATGAGCAGTTCTTC.

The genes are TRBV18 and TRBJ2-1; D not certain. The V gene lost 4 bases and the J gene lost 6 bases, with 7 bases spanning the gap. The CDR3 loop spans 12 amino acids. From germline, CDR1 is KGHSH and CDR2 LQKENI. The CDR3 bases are TGTGCCAGCTCACAGGGAAGCAATGAGCAGTTCTTC. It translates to CASSQGSNEQFF.

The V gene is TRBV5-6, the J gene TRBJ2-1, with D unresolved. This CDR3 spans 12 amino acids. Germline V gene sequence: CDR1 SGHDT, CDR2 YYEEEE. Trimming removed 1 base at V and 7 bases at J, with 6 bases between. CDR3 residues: CASSLSSNEQFF. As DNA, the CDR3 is TGTGCCAGCAGCTTGAGTTCGAATGAGCAGTTCTTC.

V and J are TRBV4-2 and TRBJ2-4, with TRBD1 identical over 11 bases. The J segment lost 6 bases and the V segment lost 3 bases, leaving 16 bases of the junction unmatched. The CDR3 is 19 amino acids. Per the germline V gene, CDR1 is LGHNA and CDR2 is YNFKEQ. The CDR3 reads CASSQNVGTGGIGANIQYF. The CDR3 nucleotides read TGTGCCAGCAGCCAGAACGTCGGGACAGGGGGAATTGGGGCAAACATTCAGTACTTC.

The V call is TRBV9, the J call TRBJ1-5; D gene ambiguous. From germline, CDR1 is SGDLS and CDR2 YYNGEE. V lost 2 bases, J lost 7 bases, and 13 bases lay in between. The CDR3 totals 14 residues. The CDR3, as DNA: TGTGCCAGCAGCGTTTCAACGGGCGGACAGCCCCAGCATTTT. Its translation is CASSVSTGGQPQHF. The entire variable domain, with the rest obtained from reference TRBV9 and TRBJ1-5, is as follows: DSGVTQTPKHLITATGQRVTLRCSPRSGDLSVYWYQQSLDQGLQFLIQYYNGEERAKGNILERFSAQQFPDLHSELNLSSLELGDSALYFCASSVSTGGQPQHFGDGTRLSIL.

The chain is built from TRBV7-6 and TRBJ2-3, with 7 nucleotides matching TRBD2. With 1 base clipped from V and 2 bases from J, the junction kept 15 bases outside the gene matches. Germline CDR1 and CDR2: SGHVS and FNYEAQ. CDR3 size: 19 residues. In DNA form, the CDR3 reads TGTGCCAGCAGCTTAGAGGGTTTAGGTGCGGGAGTGGTCACAGATACGCAGTATTTT. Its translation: CASSLEGLGAGVVTDTQYF.

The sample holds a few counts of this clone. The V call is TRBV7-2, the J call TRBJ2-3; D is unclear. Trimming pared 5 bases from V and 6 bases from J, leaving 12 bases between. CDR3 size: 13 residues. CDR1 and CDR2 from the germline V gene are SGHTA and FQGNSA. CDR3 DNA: TGTGCCAGCAGCCAGGACCGCCTGGATACGCAGTATTTT. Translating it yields CASSQDRLDTQYF.

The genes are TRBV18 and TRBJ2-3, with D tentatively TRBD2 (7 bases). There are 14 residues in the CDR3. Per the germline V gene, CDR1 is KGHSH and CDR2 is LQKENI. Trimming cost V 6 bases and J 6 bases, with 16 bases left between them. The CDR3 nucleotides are TGTGCCAGCTCCCCCCCGGGGGGCCTGGATACGCAGTATTTT. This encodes CASSPPGGLDTQYF.

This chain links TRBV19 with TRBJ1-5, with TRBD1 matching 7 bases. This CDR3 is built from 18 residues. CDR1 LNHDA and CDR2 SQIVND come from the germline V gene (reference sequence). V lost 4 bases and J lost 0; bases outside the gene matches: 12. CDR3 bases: TGTGCCAGTAGTACCGACCGGGACAGAACGTATAGCAATCAGCCCCAGCATTTT. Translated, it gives CASSTDRDRTYSNQPQHF.